These 10 T cell receptor beta chains came from one sample sequenced in a study of cytomegalovirus exposure and HLA in healthy donors. Primers for the PCR totalled 60 Vbeta and 13 Jbeta. Generated by immunoSEQ multiplex PCR, the TCRdb table keeps only in-frame clones and is missing some. The sample includes 150,000 to 250,000 clones, 70% to 85% of them seen just once. The sequenced sample was PBMCs. These receptors originate from a boy aged 2-15 years in good health and CMV-seronegative.

The V gene is TRBV7-2, the J gene TRBJ1-1; unclear D gene. The CDR3 is 14 amino acids. Looked up from germline, CDR1 is SGHTA and CDR2 is FQGNSA. V was clipped by 2 bases and J by 2 bases, with 9 bases between them. CDR3: CASSLMQVNTEAFF. For the CDR3, the DNA is TGTGCCAGCAGCTTAATGCAGGTTAACACTGAAGCTTTCTTT.

This clone appeared a few times. The chain has TRBV18 and TRBJ1-5, with no clear D. The germline V and J ends were trimmed by 3 bases and 7 bases, with 7 bases remaining between them. The CDR3 is 12 amino acids. Germline CDR1 reads KGHSH; CDR2 reads LQKENI. CDR3 sequence reads: CASSPSGQPQHF. The CDR3 coding sequence is TGTGCCAGCTCACCCAGCGGCCAGCCCCAGCATTTT.

The CDR3 nucleotides read TGCGCCAGCAGCTTGAGGTGGGGGGAGGGGATGAACACTGAAGCTTTCTTT. It translates to CASSLRWGEGMNTEAFF. This rearrangement joins TRBV5-1 to TRBJ1-1; tentatively, D is TRBD1 (5 bases). CDR1 is SGHRS, CDR2 YFSETQ, per germline. The V gene lost 1 base and the J gene lost 0 bases, with 16 bases spanning the gap. This CDR3 contains 17 residues.

The chain links TRBV7-2 to TRBJ1-1, with D unclear. Germline V gene lookup returns CDR1 SGHTA and CDR2 FQGNSA. This CDR3 spans 12 amino acids. The V gene lost 3 bases and the J gene lost 3 bases, with 5 bases spanning the gap. CDR3 nucleotide sequence: TGTGCCAGCAGCTTTTCATACACTGAAGCTTTCTTT. It is translated as CASSFSYTEAFF.

The chain combines TRBV6-5 with TRBJ2-7; 11 bases agree with TRBD2. Germline V gene sequence: CDR1 MNHEY, CDR2 SVGAGI. V lost 6 bases to trimming and J lost 2 bases; unmatched junction nucleotides: 3. The CDR3 is made up of 14 amino acids. CDR3 in amino acids: CASRYSGGAYEQYF. The CDR3 DNA sequence: TGTGCCAGCAGATATAGCGGGGGGGCCTACGAGCAGTACTTC.

V usage is TRBV16 and J usage is TRBJ1-1, with D maybe TRBD1 (5 bases). There are 16 residues in the CDR3. Trimming took 0 bases from V and 0 from J, leaving 11 bases between them. Germline V CDR1 and CDR2: KGHSY, FQNENV. The CDR3 DNA reads as TGTGCCAGCAGCCAATCACGTTCAGGGATGAACACTGAAGCTTTCTTT. As protein: CASSQSRSGMNTEAFF.

V usage is TRBV6-5 and J usage is TRBJ1-6; 8 bases match TRBD1. CDR3 length: 14 amino acids. CDR1 MNHEY and CDR2 SVGAGI come from the germline V gene. The J segment lost 8 bases and the V segment lost 5 bases, leaving 5 bases of the junction unmatched. The CDR3 region has the DNA TGTGCCAGCAGTGACGCAGGGGGCGATTCACCCCTCCACTTT. Translated, it gives CASSDAGGDSPLHF.

The CDR3 is CASSETPGAAGTF. The CDR3 DNA sequence: TGTGCCAGCAGTGAAACCCCGGGAGCCGCAGGTACCTTC. The rearrangement uses TRBV6-1 and TRBJ1-2; D not resolved. V lost 2 bases and J 14 bases, leaving 18 bases between the germline ends. The CDR3 length is 13 residues. Looked up from germline, CDR1 is MNHNS and CDR2 is SASEGT.

The rearrangement uses TRBV6-4 and TRBJ2-1; TRBD2 matches at 7 bases. The V gene end was trimmed by 2 bases and the J gene end by 6 bases; junction bases not matched to a gene: 4. CDR1 and CDR2 from the germline V gene are MRHNA and SNTAGT. The CDR3 is 14 residues long. The CDR3 loop is CASSDRPGGNEQFF. The CDR3 DNA is TGTGCCAGCAGTGACCGTCCGGGGGGCAATGAGCAGTTCTTC.

The J gene is TRBJ2-7, the V gene TRBV11-3; 7 positions match TRBD1. J lost 4 bases, V lost 5 bases, and 5 bases had no gene match. CDR1 SGHNT and CDR2 YENEEA come from the germline V gene. This CDR3 comprises 13 residues. The CDR3 protein is CASSGQGVYEQYF. The CDR3 DNA reads TGTGCCAGCAGCGGGCAGGGGGTTTACGAGCAGTACTTC.